Listed here are 18 T cell receptor beta chains from one sample, sequenced in a study of blood T cell repertoires in COVID-19. Libraries were prepared by immunoSEQ multiplex PCR; TCRdb keeps only in-frame clonotypes and omits some of them. This table holds about 240,000 clones, roughly 89% found once. Material for sequencing was PBMCs or T cells enriched from blood (not recorded which). The receptors were sampled from a woman aged 25-40 years who had recovered from COVID-19.

The gene calls are TRBV28 and TRBJ1-2; D might be TRBD1 (5 bases). CDR3 size: 18 residues. CDR1 and CDR2 from the germline V gene are MDHEN and SYDVKM. The germline V and J ends were trimmed by 1 base and 0 bases, with 18 bases remaining between them. CDR3 loop: CASSLSRRDPIANYGYTF. The CDR3 nucleotides are TGTGCCAGCAGTTTATCCCGGCGGGACCCTATTGCTAACTATGGCTACACCTTC.

This clone appeared a single time. V and J are TRBV21-1 and TRBJ1-2. TRBV21-1 is tagged as a pseudogene. This CDR3 has 16 amino acids. The CDR3 coding sequence is TGTGCCAGCAGCAAAGGGCGGGGACGGCCTCAATATGGCTACACCTTC. This sequence encodes CASSKGRGRPQYGYTF.

The V and J genes are TRBV24-1 and TRBJ2-1; 7 bases align to TRBD2. The CDR3 contains 16 residues. Germline V gene lookup returns CDR1 KGHDR and CDR2 SFDVKD. After removal of 4 bases from V and 5 bases from J, the junction contained 10 bases not matched to a gene. In DNA, the CDR3 is TGTGCCACCAGTGACCCCGGACTAGTGGAGCACAATGAGCAGTTCTTC. Protein: CATSDPGLVEHNEQFF.

The V and J genes are TRBV24-1 and TRBJ2-5, with 8 bases aligning to TRBD1. Germline-derived CDR1 and CDR2 are KGHDR and SFDVKD. V shed 3 bases and J 5 bases; nucleotides not matched to a gene: 10. This CDR3 contains 16 residues. CDR3 region: CATSDPGQGITETQYF. The CDR3 DNA reads TGTGCCACCAGTGATCCCGGACAGGGAATAACGGAGACCCAGTACTTC.

This chain links TRBV6-1 with TRBJ1-6; 9 bases fit TRBD1. Germline CDR1 and CDR2: MNHNS and SASEGT. The CDR3 has 17 amino acids. The J segment lost 8 bases and the V segment lost 1 base, leaving 9 bases of the junction unmatched. The CDR3 reads CASSEGPYRGQDSPLHF. The CDR3 bases are TGTGCCAGCAGTGAAGGACCCTACAGGGGGCAAGATTCACCCCTCCACTTT.

The rearrangement uses TRBV5-1 and TRBJ2-1, with 9 bases matching TRBD2. This CDR3 region has 14 residues. Losses at the gene ends were 7 bases for V and 3 bases for J; bases not matched to a gene: 5. Germline V CDR1 and CDR2: SGHRS, YFSETQ. The chain's CDR3 is CASGSSGVYNEQFF. The CDR3 DNA reads TGCGCCAGCGGGTCTAGCGGGGTCTACAATGAGCAGTTCTTC.

The chain couples TRBV19 to TRBJ1-2, with 7 nucleotides matching TRBD1. The CDR3 totals 16 residues. Losses at the gene ends were 4 bases for V and 4 bases for J; bases not matched to a gene: 12. CDR1 is LNHDA, CDR2 SQIVND, per germline (reference sequence). CDR3 region: CASSNDWTGRSYGYTF. The CDR3 coding sequence is TGTGCCAGTAGTAATGACTGGACAGGTCGTAGCTATGGCTACACCTTC.

Only a few counts were recorded for this clone. The rearrangement joins TRBV11-2 to TRBJ2-7; 7 bases agree with TRBD2. Germline V gives CDR1 SGHAT, CDR2 FQNNGV. After removal of 1 base from V and 0 bases from J, the junction contained 6 bases not matched to a gene. The CDR3 loop spans 16 amino acids. CDR3 in DNA: TGTGCCAGCAGCTTAGGGCCAGCGGGAAGCTCCTACGAGCAGTACTTC. Translating gives CASSLGPAGSSYEQYF.

The genes are TRBV19 and TRBJ2-3, with a tentative D call TRBD1 (5 bases). The CDR3 spans 13 residues. V was pared by 11 bases and J by 0 bases, with 12 bases between. Germline CDR1 LNHDA, CDR2 SQIVND (reference sequence). The CDR3 sequence is CASQGSSTDTQYF. CDR3 DNA: TGTGCCTCCCAGGGTTCTAGCACAGATACGCAGTATTTT.

The chain combines TRBV6-5 with TRBJ2-1; 11 nucleotides line up with TRBD2. Trimming removed 2 bases from V and 4 bases from J; junction bases left unmatched: 1. CDR1 is MNHEY and CDR2 is SVGAGI in the germline V gene. CDR3 length equals 15 residues. CDR3 nucleotides: TGTGCCAGCAGTTACACTAGCGGGAGTTACAATGAGCAGTTCTTC. The encoded protein is CASSYTSGSYNEQFF.

The chain recombines TRBV18 with TRBJ1-5, with 8 bases lining up with TRBD1. V trimming: 2 bases; J trimming: 7 bases; junction bases outside the gene matches: 4. The CDR3 covers 14 residues. Per the germline V gene, CDR1 is KGHSH and CDR2 is LQKENI. CDR3 protein: CASSPDRDRQPQHF. The DNA for the CDR3 is TGTGCCAGCTCACCAGATCGGGACAGGCAGCCCCAGCATTTT.

This clone was picked up one time. The rearrangement links TRBV9 to TRBJ1-4, with 7 bases lining up with TRBD1. J gave up 8 bases and V 4 bases, and 11 bases lay outside the gene matches. This CDR3 has 15 residues. Germline-derived CDR1 and CDR2 are SGDLS and YYNGEE. This CDR3 is CASSNRQGGNEKLFF. DNA for the CDR3: TGTGCCAGCAGCAATCGACAGGGAGGTAACGAAAAACTGTTTTTT.

The chain combines TRBV27 with TRBJ1-5; 8 nucleotides line up with TRBD1. The junction had 7 bases not matched to a gene; V was cut back by 6 bases and J by 0 bases. This CDR3 is 16 amino acids long. CDR1 MNHEY and CDR2 SMNVEV come from the germline V gene (reference sequence). This CDR3 is CASRRTGWSSNQPQHF. The CDR3, as DNA: TGTGCCAGCAGGAGGACAGGGTGGAGTAGCAATCAGCCCCAGCATTTT.

The rearrangement links TRBV7-2 to TRBJ2-7; weak D call: TRBD2 (6 bases). V was shortened by 4 bases and J by 4 bases, with 11 bases between the two germline ends. The CDR3 runs to 13 residues. From germline, CDR1 is SGHTA and CDR2 FQGNSA. The CDR3 nucleotides read TGTGCCAGCAGCTGGGGCCGGGGGTACGAGCAGTACTTC. It yields the protein CASSWGRGYEQYF.

This clone was picked up one time. The chain uses TRBV4-2 and TRBJ1-1, with 7 bases matching TRBD1. The V gene's germline CDR1 is LGHNA and CDR2 YNFKEQ. This CDR3 is 16 amino acids long. With V trimmed by 4 bases and J by 6 bases, 14 bases remained unmatched. CDR3 residues: CASSPWGEGAGAEAFF. The DNA for the CDR3 is TGTGCCAGCAGCCCTTGGGGTGAGGGGGCAGGCGCTGAAGCTTTCTTT.

This chain joins TRBV4-3 and TRBJ2-2; 11 bases map to TRBD2. V dropped 1 base and J dropped 7; count of bases not matched to a gene: 8. The CDR3 sequence is 17 residues long. Germline loops: CDR1 LGHNA, CDR2 YSLEER. This CDR3 reads CASSQASSGRMDGELFF. The CDR3 DNA is TGCGCCAGCAGCCAAGCGTCTAGCGGGAGGATGGACGGGGAGCTGTTTTTT.

This clone showed up just once. V usage is TRBV29-1 and J usage is TRBJ1-4; TRBD1 agrees at 10 bases. The CDR3 sequence is 16 residues long. J was trimmed by 7 bases and V by 5 bases; bases with no gene match: 13. Germline CDR1 is SQVTM and CDR2 is ANQGSEA. The DNA of the CDR3 is TGCAGCGTTTGCCAGCGGGGGGACAGGGGAGGTGAAAAACTGTTTTTT. Its translation: CSVCQRGDRGGEKLFF. The variable domain in full, completed from reference TRBV29-1 and TRBJ1-4, reads SAVISQKPSRDICQRGTSLTIQCQVDSQVTMMFWYRQQPGQSLTLIATANQGSEATYESGFVIDKFPISRPNLTFSTLTVSNMSPEDSSIYLCSVCQRGDRGGEKLFFGSGTQLSVL.

The rearrangement joins TRBV10-2 to TRBJ1-2; 7 nucleotides match TRBD1. J gave up 4 bases and V 2 bases, and 7 bases lay outside the gene matches. The CDR3 spans 15 residues. Germline CDR1 and CDR2: WSHSY and SAAADI. CDR3 sequence reads: CASSEGARGTYGYTF. The CDR3, as DNA: TGCGCCAGCAGTGAGGGGGCCAGGGGGACCTATGGCTACACCTTC.